Reported below is one TCR beta chain. Authors' data handling: The authors estimated nucleated cell counts from reference gene primer amplification. Sequenced by immunoSEQ multiplex PCR; TCRdb stores in-frame clones only, minus some. D and trimming were read from the DNA, whereas the V and J calls and clone size are those reported in that table. Among 280,000 or so clones listed, about 88% were seen once. This specimen belongs to a study of blood T cell repertoires in COVID-19. Across the whole study: The study drew acute and convalescent COVID-19 samples from the United States, Italy and Spain. The analysed material was cDNA or gDNA that came from T cells, B-cell-depleted T cells, or PBMCs.

The sequenced sample was peripheral blood. The clonotype originates from a woman aged 60-70 years with acute or convalescent COVID-19.

In DNA, the CDR3 is TGTGCCAGCACCAGCCTAAGACAGGGTTGGACAGATACGCAGTATTTT. This gives the protein CASTSLRQGWTDTQYF. The rearrangement uses TRBV21-1 and TRBJ2-3; the D segment call TRBD1 is taken from the table without a DNA check. TRBV21-1 is noted as a pseudogene. The CDR3 is 16 residues long.